This T cell receptor (beta chain) was sequenced in a study of blood T cell repertoires in COVID-19. Study context: Some COVID-19 samples were acute and others convalescent; all came from the United States, Italy and Spain. PBMCs, B-cell-depleted T cells, or T cells were the source of the cDNA or gDNA that made up the material.

The CDR3 sequence is 16 residues long. The V gene's germline CDR1 is SGDLS and CDR2 YYNGEE. The V end was cut by 0 bases, the J end by 4 bases, with 13 bases between. In the original workflow: How many nucleated cells were present was estimated from reference gene primer amplification. Here immunoSEQ multiplex PCR was the method, and the copy in TCRdb shows in-frame clones only, minus some. V and J calls and clone size are as listed in that table; D and trimming were resolved from the DNA. The table lists under 95,000 clones, under 85% of them singletons, with 25% to 35% in the top ten. Sequences were obtained from peripheral blood. This receptor was taken from an elderly woman with acute or convalescent COVID-19. The gene calls are TRBV9 and TRBJ2-2, with D possibly matching TRBD2 (7 bases). CDR3 protein: CASSVARGGFTGELFF. CDR3 DNA: TGTGCCAGCAGCGTAGCTAGGGGGGGTTTCACCGGGGAGCTGTTTTTT.